In its sample, the clone carrying this T cell receptor (beta chain) was seen a few times. The target antigen is unknown. This specimen comes from a study of vaccination effects on CD4 cells after COVID-19. CDR1 is SGHRS, CDR2 YFSETQ, per germline. Trimming removed 0 bases at V and 5 bases at J, with 14 bases between. This CDR3 is 15 amino acids long. Study-wide points: After vaccination, spike-reactive clones in convalescents were mostly new vaccine-induced clones.

Sequencing used immunoSEQ multiplex PCR; TCRdb keeps in-frame clones, though not all of them. This table has more than 20,000 clones, 75% to 85% appearing once. The ViraFEST assay expanded antigen-specific CD4+ T cells with viral peptide pools before sequencing. Subsequent to 10 days of culture, CD4+ T cells were isolated. It was between March and December 2020 that the person had a SARS-CoV-2 infection confirmed by PCR. With 10 ug/ml peptides and about 9.5 IU/ml IL-2, over 1.5 million PBMC per well were cultured. Half the medium was replaced with IL-2 medium on days 3 and 7. The specimen was CD4+ T cells from PBMCs cultured with a peptide pool, collected before COVID-19 vaccination. The genes are TRBV5-1 and TRBJ2-5; D is possibly TRBD1 (6 bases). The sequence was collected from a human donor who had a prior SARS-CoV-2 infection. The CDR3 spells CASSLGSQGWETQYF. The CDR3 bases are TGCGCCAGCAGCTTGGGGTCGCAGGGGTGGGAGACCCAGTACTTC.